One T cell receptor beta chain is described in this entry. What this receptor recognizes is not known. Per-nucleotide qualities are absent, and no much larger clonotype sits a single base away. Other nucleotide sequences from this sample produce the same CDR3. TCRbeta CDR3 regions were sequenced with the immunoSEQ Assay. After extraction, genomic DNA underwent amplification by bias-controlled multiplex PCR, followed by high-throughput sequencing. Concerning the study's data processing: To quantify the absolute abundance of every unique TCRbeta CDR3 region, sequences were collapsed and filtered. T cell fraction was estimated by normalizing TCRbeta template counts to usable DNA, which was measured by amplifying reference genes present in all nucleated cells. Repertoire TCRs were annotated as SARS-CoV-2-specific when V gene, CDR3 amino acid sequence and J gene were exactly matched to a known reactive TCR set. The reference SARS-CoV-2 TCR set came from MIRA and was filtered for enrichment in COVID-19-positive ImmuneCODE repertoires, removing public or cross-reactive TCRs. Based on the MIRA antigens, annotated TCRs were further analysed at the level of specific ORF or position within ORF. Depth was the summed frequency of annotated unique rearrangements, while breadth was defined as annotated unique rearrangements over total unique productive rearrangements. Two-sided Wilcoxon rank-sum tests were used to compare TCR breadth between groups. TCRdb's version of the immuneACCESS table is confined to in-frame rearrangements and falls short of the full clone set. An unresolved V gene accounts for under half of the shortfall where checked; the remainder is of unknown origin. V and J calls plus clone size are reproduced from that table; the DNA served to infer D and trimming. Here the sample has roughly 350,000 clones; 75% to 90% occur a single time. The biggest ten clones account for about 5% of the sample.

In the paper's terms, the treatment or condition label means: approximately 18 received Ad26.COV2.S at low or high dose, single or two shots; roughly five received placebo; per-sample allocation not given. Repertoires of vaccine and placebo recipients were sequenced from samples taken on day 63 after the first injection. Cohort 1b enrolled roughly 25 adults aged 18-55 years at a single site in Boston, USA, between 29 July and 7 August 2020. Ad26.COV2.S was a replication-incompetent adenovirus type 26 vector that expressed a prefusion-stabilized SARS-CoV-2 spike protein derived from the original Wuhan strain. The data were taken from a study of Ad26.COV2.S vaccination and SARS-CoV-2 variants (dated by TCRdb to the early 2020s). As for the study more broadly: Donors in the vaccine arm were drawn from COV1001, a multicentre, randomized, double-blind, placebo-controlled phase I-IIa trial testing Ad26.COV2.S in healthy adults. Dosing of Ad26.COV2.S was intramuscular, at either 5x10^10 or 1x10^11 viral particles, delivered as one shot or as two shots spaced 56 days apart. Sequencing of the TCRbeta repertoire served to evaluate the specificity and breadth of SARS-CoV-2-reactive T cell receptors following Ad26.COV2.S vaccination. A total of 32 samples were included in the TCR-sequenced set, comprising around 19 Ad26.COV2.S vaccine recipients, 5 placebo recipients and 8 SARS-CoV-2 convalescent individuals. Throughout the experiments and outcome assessment, investigators stayed blinded to trial group allocation. Trial participants were randomized into five groups of five, in which low-dose or high-dose Ad26.COV2.S was given once or twice, or placebo was given on both occasions.

Summary of the overall study and its limitations: After vaccination, spike-specific CD8+ and CD4+ T cell responses were reported to show substantial breadth. Non-spike TCR breadth was comparable between vaccine and placebo recipients, consistent with the vaccine containing only spike. Higher spike-specific TCR breadth was observed in Ad26.COV2.S recipients than in placebo recipients (P = 0.0014). The authors noted that the TCR breadth and depth analyses may have underestimated total T cell responses. Comparing responses between vaccine doses or regimens was not something the study was powered to do.

The germline V gene encodes CDR1 SGHTA and CDR2 FQGNSA. V gives up 0 bases and J gives up 6 bases, and the segment between their germline ends measures 6 bases. The CDR3 sequence holds 12 residues, the cysteine and phenylalanine included. Solely the CDR3 DNA is kept, with 36 bases framed from the first base. The chain is encoded by TRBV7-2 joined to TRBJ2-7; too little of a D gene remains to name it. This receptor was taken from a person between 18 and 65 years old who received the Ad26.COV2.S COVID-19 vaccine or a placebo. The sequenced sample was peripheral blood, obtained in a trial of Ad26.COV2.S vaccine versus placebo. The sequence in DNA is TGTGCCAGCAGCTTAGCAGTCGGCGAGCAGTACTTC. Translated, this gives CASSLAVGEQYF.